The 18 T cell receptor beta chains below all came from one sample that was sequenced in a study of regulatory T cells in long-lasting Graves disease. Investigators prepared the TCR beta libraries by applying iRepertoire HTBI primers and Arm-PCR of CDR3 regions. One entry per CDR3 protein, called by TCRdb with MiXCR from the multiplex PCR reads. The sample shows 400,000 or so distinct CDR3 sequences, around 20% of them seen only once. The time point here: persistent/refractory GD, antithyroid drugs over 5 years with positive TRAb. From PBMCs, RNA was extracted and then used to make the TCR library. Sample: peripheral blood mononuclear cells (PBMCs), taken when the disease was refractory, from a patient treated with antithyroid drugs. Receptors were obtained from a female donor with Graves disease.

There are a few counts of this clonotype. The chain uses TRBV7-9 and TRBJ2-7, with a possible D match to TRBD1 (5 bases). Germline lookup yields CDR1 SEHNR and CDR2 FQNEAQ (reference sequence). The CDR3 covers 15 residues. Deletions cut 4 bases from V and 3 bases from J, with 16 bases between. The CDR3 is CASSSAGQGIYEQYF. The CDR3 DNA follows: TGTGCCAGCAGCTCAGCCGGACAAGGGATCTACGAGCAGTACTTC. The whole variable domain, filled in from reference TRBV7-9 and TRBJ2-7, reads DTGVSQNPRHKITKRGQNVTFRCDPISEHNRLYWYRQTLGQGPEFLTYFQNEAQLEKSRLLSDRFSAERPKGSFSTLEIQRTEQGDSAMYLCASSSAGQGIYEQYFGPGTRLTVT.

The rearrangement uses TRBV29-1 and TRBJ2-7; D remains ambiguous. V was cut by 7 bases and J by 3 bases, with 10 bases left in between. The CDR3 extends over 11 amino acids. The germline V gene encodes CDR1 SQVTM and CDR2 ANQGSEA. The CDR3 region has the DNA TGCAGCGCGGGCGAGAGCTACGAGCAGTACTTC. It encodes CSAGESYEQYF.

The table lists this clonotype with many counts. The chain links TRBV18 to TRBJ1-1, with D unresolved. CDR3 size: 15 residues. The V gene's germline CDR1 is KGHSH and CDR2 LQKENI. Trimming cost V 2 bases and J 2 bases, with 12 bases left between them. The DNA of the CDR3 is TGTGCCAGCTCACCAACAACGGGGTTTAACACTGAAGCTTTCTTT. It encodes CASSPTTGFNTEAFF.

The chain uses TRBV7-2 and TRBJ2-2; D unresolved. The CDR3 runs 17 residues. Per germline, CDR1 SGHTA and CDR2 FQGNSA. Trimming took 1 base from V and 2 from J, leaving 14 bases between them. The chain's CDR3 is CASSLGPRVENTGELFF. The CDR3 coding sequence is TGTGCCAGCAGCTTAGGACCAAGGGTAGAAAACACCGGGGAGCTGTTTTTT.

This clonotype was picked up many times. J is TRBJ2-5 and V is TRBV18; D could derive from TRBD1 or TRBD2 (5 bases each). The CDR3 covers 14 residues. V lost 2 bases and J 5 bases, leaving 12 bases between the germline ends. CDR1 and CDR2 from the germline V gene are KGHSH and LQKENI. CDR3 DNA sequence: TGTGCCAGCTCACCATCGGTCTGGGGGGAGACCCAGTACTTC. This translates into CASSPSVWGETQYF.

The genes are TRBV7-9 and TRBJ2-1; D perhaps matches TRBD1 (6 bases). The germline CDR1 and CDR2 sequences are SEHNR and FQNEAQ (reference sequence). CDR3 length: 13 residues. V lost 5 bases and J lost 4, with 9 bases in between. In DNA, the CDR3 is TGTGCCAGCAGCCTAGGACAGTACAATGAGCAGTTCTTC. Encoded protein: CASSLGQYNEQFF.

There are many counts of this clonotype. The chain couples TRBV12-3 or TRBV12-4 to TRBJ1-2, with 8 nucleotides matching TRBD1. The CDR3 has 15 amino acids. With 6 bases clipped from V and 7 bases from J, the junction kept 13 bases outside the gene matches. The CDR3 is CASSPGSGGAGGYTF. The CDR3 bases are TGTGCCAGCAGCCCCGGTTCAGGGGGCGCGGGTGGCTACACCTTC.

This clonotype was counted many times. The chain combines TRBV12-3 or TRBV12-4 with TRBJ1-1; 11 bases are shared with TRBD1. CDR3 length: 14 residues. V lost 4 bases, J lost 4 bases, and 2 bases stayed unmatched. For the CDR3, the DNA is TGTGCCAGCAGTTGGACAGGGGGCACCACTGAAGCTTTCTTT. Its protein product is CASSWTGGTTEAFF.

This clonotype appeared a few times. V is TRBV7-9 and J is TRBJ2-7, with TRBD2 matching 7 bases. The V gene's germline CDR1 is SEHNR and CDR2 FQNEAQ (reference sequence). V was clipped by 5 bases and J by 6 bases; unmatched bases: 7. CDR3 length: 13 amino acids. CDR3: CASSQRTSGEQYF. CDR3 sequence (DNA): TGTGCCAGCAGCCAGAGGACTAGTGGCGAGCAGTACTTC.

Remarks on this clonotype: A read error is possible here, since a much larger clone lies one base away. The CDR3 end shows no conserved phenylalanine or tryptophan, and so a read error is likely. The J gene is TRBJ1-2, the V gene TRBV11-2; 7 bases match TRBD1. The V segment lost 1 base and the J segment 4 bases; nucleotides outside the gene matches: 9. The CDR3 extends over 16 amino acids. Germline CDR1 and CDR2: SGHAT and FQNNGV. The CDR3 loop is CASSLGRQGRSYGYTS. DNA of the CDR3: TGTGCCAGCAGCTTAGGTCGACAGGGTCGGAGCTATGGCTACACCTCC.

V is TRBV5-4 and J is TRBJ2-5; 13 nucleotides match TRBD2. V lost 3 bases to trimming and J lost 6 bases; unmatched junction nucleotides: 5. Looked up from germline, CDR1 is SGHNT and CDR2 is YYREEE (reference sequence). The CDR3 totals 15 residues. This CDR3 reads CASSSLAGGPKTQYF. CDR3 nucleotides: TGTGCCAGCAGCTCACTAGCGGGAGGGCCGAAGACCCAGTACTTC.

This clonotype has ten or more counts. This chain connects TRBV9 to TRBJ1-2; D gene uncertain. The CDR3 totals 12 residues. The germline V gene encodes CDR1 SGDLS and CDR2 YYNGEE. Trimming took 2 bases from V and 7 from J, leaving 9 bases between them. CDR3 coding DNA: TGTGCCAGCAGCGTTTTGGCCGGTGGCTACACCTTC. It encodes CASSVLAGGYTF.

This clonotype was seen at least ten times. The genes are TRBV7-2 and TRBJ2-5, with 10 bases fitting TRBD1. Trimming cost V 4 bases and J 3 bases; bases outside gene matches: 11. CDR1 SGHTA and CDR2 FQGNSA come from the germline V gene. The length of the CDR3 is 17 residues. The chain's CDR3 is CASSSRRDRGKKETQYF. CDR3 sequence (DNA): TGTGCCAGCAGCTCCCGCCGGGACAGGGGAAAAAAAGAGACCCAGTACTTC. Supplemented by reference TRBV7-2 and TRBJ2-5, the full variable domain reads GAGVSQSPSNKVTEKGKDVELRCDPISGHTALYWYRQSLGQGLEFLIYFQGNSAPDKSGLPSDRFSAERTGGSVSTLTIQRTQQEDSAVYLCASSSRRDRGKKETQYFGPGTRLLVL.

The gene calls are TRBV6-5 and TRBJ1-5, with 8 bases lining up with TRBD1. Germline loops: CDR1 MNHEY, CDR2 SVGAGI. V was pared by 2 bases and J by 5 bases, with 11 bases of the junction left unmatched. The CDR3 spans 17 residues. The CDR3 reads CASSYIPQGAQDQPQHF. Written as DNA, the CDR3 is TGTGCCAGCAGTTACATACCCCAGGGGGCGCAGGATCAGCCCCAGCATTTT.

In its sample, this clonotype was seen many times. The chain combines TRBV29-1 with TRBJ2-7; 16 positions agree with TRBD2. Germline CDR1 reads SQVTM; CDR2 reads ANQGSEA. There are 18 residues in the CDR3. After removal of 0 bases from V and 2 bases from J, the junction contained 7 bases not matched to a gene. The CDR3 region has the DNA TGCAGCGTTGAAGATATCGGGACTAGCGGGAGGGCCCCCTACGAGCAGTACTTC. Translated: CSVEDIGTSGRAPYEQYF.

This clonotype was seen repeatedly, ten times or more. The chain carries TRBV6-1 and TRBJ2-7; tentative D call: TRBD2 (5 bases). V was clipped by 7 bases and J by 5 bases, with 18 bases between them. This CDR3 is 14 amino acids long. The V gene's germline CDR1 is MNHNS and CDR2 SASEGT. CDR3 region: CASISGSGPDEQYF. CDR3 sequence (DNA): TGTGCCAGCATCTCTGGGAGCGGCCCCGACGAGCAGTACTTC.

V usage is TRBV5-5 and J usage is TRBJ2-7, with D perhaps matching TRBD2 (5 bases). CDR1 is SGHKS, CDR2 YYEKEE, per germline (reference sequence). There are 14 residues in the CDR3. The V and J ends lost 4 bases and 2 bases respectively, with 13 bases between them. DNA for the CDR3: TGTGCCAGCAGCCCGCGAAGCGGTACCTACGAGCAGTACTTC. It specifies CASSPRSGTYEQYF.

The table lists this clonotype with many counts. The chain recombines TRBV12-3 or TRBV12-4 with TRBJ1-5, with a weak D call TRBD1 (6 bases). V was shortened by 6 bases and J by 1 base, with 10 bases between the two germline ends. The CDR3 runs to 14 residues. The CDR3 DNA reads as TGTGCCAGCAGGTCTGACAGGAGCAATCAGCCCCAGCATTTT. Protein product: CASRSDRSNQPQHF.